Each of the 26 T cell receptor beta chains below was sequenced from the same sample in a study of T cell changes during pregnancy in multiple sclerosis. The data were produced by immunoSEQ multiplex PCR, yet TCRdb's version contains in-frame clones alone and is incomplete. Here the sample spans over 90,000 clones, 75% to 95% being singletons. The starting material was peripheral blood, obtained before pregnancy. The receptors were gathered from a female donor with multiple sclerosis, enrolled in a pregnancy study.

The genes are TRBV10-3 and TRBJ2-2, with a weak D call TRBD2 (5 bases). Trimming cost V 3 bases and J 2 bases, with 13 bases left between them. There are 16 residues in the CDR3. Germline V CDR1 and CDR2: ENHRY, SYGVKD. CDR3 DNA sequence: TGTGCCATCAGTGAATTTTTAGCGCAAAACACCGGGGAGCTGTTTTTT. It encodes CAISEFLAQNTGELFF.

The genes are TRBV9 and TRBJ2-1; 15 bases match TRBD2. V trimming: 0 bases; J trimming: 0 bases; junction bases outside the gene matches: 1. The length of the CDR3 is 18 residues. The germline V gene encodes CDR1 SGDLS and CDR2 YYNGEE. The CDR3 loop is CASSVGTSGRGSYNEQFF. The DNA for the CDR3 is TGTGCCAGCAGCGTAGGGACTAGCGGGAGGGGCTCCTACAATGAGCAGTTCTTC.

The chain employs TRBV4-1 and TRBJ1-1; 8 positions agree with TRBD1. CDR1 is MGHRA, CDR2 YSYEKL, per germline. This CDR3 is 15 amino acids long. Losses at the gene ends were 3 bases for V and 5 bases for J; bases not matched to a gene: 8. The CDR3 DNA is TGCGCCAGCAGCCAGCCGGACAGGGCCCCGACTGAAGCTTTCTTT. Its translation is CASSQPDRAPTEAFF.

This chain connects TRBV30 to TRBJ1-2, with D unclear. Trimming pared 1 base from V and 5 bases from J, leaving 11 bases between. Germline values: CDR1 GTSNPN, CDR2 SVGIG (reference sequence). The CDR3 runs to 13 residues. CDR3 nucleotide sequence: TGTGCCTGGAGTGCCGGGGATAGGTATGGCTACACCTTC. Protein product: CAWSAGDRYGYTF. The complete variable domain, with remaining parts taken from reference TRBV30 and TRBJ1-2, reads SQTIHQWPATLVQPVGSPLSLECTVEGTSNPNLYWYRQAAGRGLQLLFYSVGIGQISSEVPQNLSASRPQDRQFILSSKKLLLSDSGFYLCAWSAGDRYGYTFGSGTRLTVV.

V gene TRBV4-1 combines with J gene TRBJ1-2; TRBD1 matches at 11 bases. Trimming took 3 bases from V and 8 from J; bases not matched to a gene: 8. The CDR3 runs to 15 residues. Germline-derived CDR1 and CDR2 are MGHRA and YSYEKL. CDR3 residues: CASSHPDRGQGGYTF. The CDR3 DNA is TGCGCCAGCAGCCACCCGGACAGGGGGCAGGGGGGCTACACCTTC.

J is TRBJ2-7 and V is TRBV28, with 9 bases matching TRBD2. Germline CDR1 and CDR2: MDHEN and SYDVKM. The CDR3 loop spans 16 amino acids. The CDR3 protein is CALSSRWREGSYEQYF. CDR3 DNA sequence: TGTGCGCTGTCATCGAGATGGCGGGAGGGATCCTACGAGCAGTACTTC.

This clone was seen once. V usage is TRBV7-3 and J usage is TRBJ2-7, with 8 positions matching TRBD2. Germline V CDR1 and CDR2: SGHTA, FQGTGA. V lost 2 bases and J lost 2; bases outside the gene matches: 5. The CDR3 sequence is 15 residues long. CDR3: CASSLREGSTYEQYF. CDR3 DNA sequence: TGTGCCAGCAGCTTACGGGAGGGATCCACCTACGAGCAGTACTTC.

This chain connects TRBV6-5 to TRBJ1-4; D gene uncertain. The germline V gene has CDR1 MNHEY and CDR2 SVGAGI. V gave up 0 bases and J gave up 4 bases, with 12 bases separating them. The CDR3 totals 16 residues. The CDR3 nucleotides read TGTGCCAGCAGTTACTCGATAATACAGATTAATGAAAAACTGTTTTTT. This codes for CASSYSIIQINEKLFF.

The chain is built from TRBV4-3 and TRBJ2-7; D possibly corresponds to TRBD1 (6 bases). The CDR3 is 14 residues long. Looked up from germline, CDR1 is LGHNA and CDR2 is YSLEER. V lost 3 bases, J lost 3 bases, and 12 bases lay in between. In DNA form, the CDR3 reads TGCGCCAGCAGCCAGGGAACAGGGAACTACGAGCAGTACTTC. It translates to CASSQGTGNYEQYF.

The gene calls are TRBV4-2 and TRBJ2-7, with 14 positions matching TRBD2. CDR3 size: 18 residues. Germline trimming cut 5 bases from V and 0 bases from J; bases unmatched to any gene: 9. Germline CDR1 reads LGHNA; CDR2 reads YNFKEQ. CDR3 loop: CASSYRTSGGSSSYEQYF. The CDR3 coding sequence is TGTGCCAGCAGCTATCGGACTAGCGGGGGGTCGAGCTCCTACGAGCAGTACTTC.

V and J are TRBV5-1 and TRBJ1-2; 8 bases are shared with TRBD1. The CDR3 sequence is 17 residues long. The ends lost 4 bases at V and 0 bases at J; junction bases unmatched: 11. Germline-derived CDR1 and CDR2 are SGHRS and YFSETQ. CDR3 amino acids: CASSLSPGTGTNYGYTF. As DNA, the CDR3 is TGCGCCAGCAGCCTCTCGCCGGGGACAGGAACTAACTATGGCTACACCTTC.

This clone was seen a single time. The rearrangement uses TRBV7-8 and TRBJ2-3, with D unresolved. Germline lookup yields CDR1 SGHVS and CDR2 FQNEAQ. There are 12 residues in the CDR3. The V and J ends lost 1 base and 7 bases respectively, with 6 bases between them. The CDR3 region is CASSLVVNTQYF. In nucleotides, the CDR3 is TGTGCCAGCAGCTTAGTAGTAAATACGCAGTATTTT.

Only one count was recorded for this clone. The chain links TRBV30 to TRBJ2-1; 7 nucleotides match TRBD2. CDR3 size: 18 residues. CDR1 is GTSNPN and CDR2 is SVGIG in the germline V gene (reference sequence). Here the CDR3 DNA reads TGTGGGGCGGGAGAGGGGCGAAGACCTGGAAGGTCACACAATGAGCAGTTCTTC. This translates into CGAGEGRRPGRSHNEQFF.

The genes are TRBV7-2 and TRBJ2-7; TRBD2 matches 9 bases. Germline assignment: CDR1 SGHTA and CDR2 FQGNSA. J gave up 2 bases and V 2 bases, and 4 bases lay outside the gene matches. The CDR3 covers 15 residues. The CDR3 loop reads CASSLIAGAPYEQYF. Here the CDR3 DNA reads TGTGCCAGCAGCTTAATAGCGGGAGCCCCCTACGAGCAGTACTTC.

V and J are TRBV19 and TRBJ1-1; 9 nucleotides align to TRBD1. The germline gives CDR1 LNHDA, CDR2 SQIVND (reference sequence). J was trimmed by 2 bases and V by 10 bases; bases with no gene match: 5. This CDR3 has 13 residues. CDR3 coding DNA: TGTGCCACCTCGACAGGGGGAAACACTGAAGCTTTCTTT. Protein sequence: CATSTGGNTEAFF.

The chain recombines TRBV9 with TRBJ2-3; weak D call: TRBD2 (5 bases). This CDR3 comprises 13 residues. Germline V gene data show CDR1 as SGDLS and CDR2 as YYNGEE. The V end was cut by 0 bases, the J end by 11 bases, with 13 bases between. The DNA of the CDR3 is TGTGCCAGCAGCGTAGATGATTTTCGGGAGCAGTATTTT. It is translated as CASSVDDFREQYF.

The chain has TRBV7-9 and TRBJ2-5; 10 bases agree with TRBD2. Germline CDR1 and CDR2: SEHNR and FQNEAQ (reference sequence). V was clipped by 5 bases and J by 5 bases; unmatched bases: 2. The CDR3 is 13 residues long. The CDR3 is CASSRTSGETQYF. In DNA, the CDR3 is TGTGCCAGCAGCCGGACTAGCGGCGAGACCCAGTACTTC.

This sequence joins TRBV7-3 and TRBJ2-2; 8 nucleotides align to TRBD2. The V segment lost 3 bases and the J segment 6 bases; nucleotides outside the gene matches: 9. Per germline, CDR1 SGHTA and CDR2 FQGTGA. CDR3 length: 16 amino acids. The CDR3 nucleotides read TGTGCCAGCAGCTTGCCGGGACTAGTTTACCCCGGGGAGCTGTTTTTT. Its translation: CASSLPGLVYPGELFF.

The chain has TRBV5-1 and TRBJ2-3; TRBD2 might be the D (5 bases). Trimming shortened V by 4 bases and J by 6 bases, and 9 bases separated the two germline ends. This CDR3 is built from 12 residues. CDR1 and CDR2 from the germline V gene are SGHRS and YFSETQ. The CDR3: CASSPGVDTQYF. The CDR3 DNA reads as TGCGCCAGCAGCCCCGGGGTGGATACGCAGTATTTT.

The chain employs TRBV27 and TRBJ1-1; D possibly corresponds to TRBD1 (5 bases). The V and J ends lost 6 bases and 0 bases respectively, with 11 bases between them. CDR3 length: 14 amino acids. Germline assignment: CDR1 MNHEY and CDR2 SMNVEV (reference sequence). Written as DNA, the CDR3 is TGTGCCAGCAGGACCGGACACCTGAACACTGAAGCTTTCTTT. Amino acid sequence: CASRTGHLNTEAFF.

There are a few counts of this clone. J is TRBJ2-7 and V is TRBV7-6; 10 nucleotides align to TRBD1. Per germline, CDR1 SGHVS and CDR2 FNYEAQ. The CDR3 runs to 14 residues. Trimming removed 4 bases from V and 3 bases from J; junction bases left unmatched: 3. The CDR3 bases are TGTGCCAGCAGCTCGGGACAGGGGAACTACGAGCAGTACTTC. Its protein is CASSSGQGNYEQYF.

This clone was detected once. The chain recombines TRBV9 with TRBJ2-5; 12 bases align to TRBD1. CDR1 SGDLS and CDR2 YYNGEE come from the germline V gene. CDR3 size: 16 residues. V lost 4 bases, J lost 4 bases, and 8 bases stayed unmatched. The CDR3 sequence: CASSPAWDRGRETQYF. CDR3 bases: TGTGCCAGCAGCCCCGCGTGGGACAGGGGGCGAGAGACCCAGTACTTC.

The gene calls are TRBV10-3 and TRBJ2-3, with 10 bases that match TRBD2. V gave up 3 bases and J gave up 4 bases; unmatched junction bases: 10. This CDR3 comprises 17 residues. CDR1 and CDR2 (germline): ENHRY, SYGVKD. CDR3 loop: CAISDPSGGARADTQYF. The CDR3 DNA is TGTGCCATCAGTGACCCCAGCGGGGGGGCTAGGGCAGATACGCAGTATTTT.

The V call is TRBV4-3, the J call TRBJ1-6; D may be TRBD1 (6 bases). The germline gives CDR1 LGHNA, CDR2 YSLEER. This CDR3 has 14 residues. V lost 5 bases and J 7 bases, leaving 12 bases between the germline ends. CDR3 sequence (DNA): TGCGCCAGCAGCACCTGGACAGCCAATTCACCCCTCCACTTT. Translated: CASSTWTANSPLHF.

The chain employs TRBV7-6 and TRBJ1-6, with D uncertain. Germline CDR1 and CDR2: SGHVS and FNYEAQ. V was pared by 1 base and J by 6 bases, with 10 bases between. The CDR3 sequence is 15 residues long. CDR3 nucleotide sequence: TGTGCCAGCAGCTTAGTCCTTGGCCCTAATTCACCCCTCCACTTT. It yields the protein CASSLVLGPNSPLHF.

The chain uses TRBV7-6 and TRBJ2-3, with 14 bases matching TRBD2. V lost 5 bases to trimming and J lost 8 bases; unmatched junction nucleotides: 12. Germline V gene lookup returns CDR1 SGHVS and CDR2 FNYEAQ. This CDR3 is 17 amino acids long. CDR3 DNA: TGTGCCAGCAGCCCATGGACTAGCGGGGGGCCATTGACTACGCAGTATTTT. Its translation is CASSPWTSGGPLTTQYF.